The 20 T cell receptor beta chains below all came from one sample that was sequenced in a study of T cell responses to AZD1222 COVID-19 vaccine. Sequencing used immunoSEQ multiplex PCR; TCRdb keeps in-frame clones, though not all of them. The repertoire holds 130,000 to 150,000 clones, with around 93% as singletons. Material: peripheral blood, obtained on day 0 of AZD1222 vaccination. These receptor sequences come from an adult in good health.

V and J are TRBV3-1 (or the pseudogene TRBV3-2) and TRBJ1-2; D uncertain. Germline assignment: CDR1 LGHDT and CDR2 YNNKEL (reference sequence). CDR3 length: 14 amino acids. V was trimmed by 1 base and J by 10 bases, leaving 16 bases between them. This CDR3 is CASSQVNAGLAYTF. CDR3 coding DNA: TGTGCCAGCAGCCAAGTCAACGCTGGGTTAGCCTACACCTTC.

The chain combines TRBV18 with TRBJ2-1; 8 bases fit TRBD2. CDR3 length: 16 amino acids. Germline V CDR1 and CDR2: KGHSH, LQKENI. V trimming: 8 bases; J trimming: 3 bases; junction bases outside the gene matches: 12. Here the CDR3 reads CASHPLAGGSYNEQFF. Here the CDR3 DNA reads TGTGCCAGCCACCCCCTGGCGGGGGGTAGCTACAATGAGCAGTTCTTC.

This clone was detected ten times or more. The DNA of the CDR3 is TGTGCCAGCAGCGCTGACCGTGATCAGCCCCAGCATTTT. This encodes CASSADRDQPQHF. The V call is TRBV9, the J call TRBJ1-5; D uncertain. The CDR3 contains 13 residues. Deletions cut 3 bases from V and 5 bases from J, with 9 bases between. Germline V gene lookup returns CDR1 SGDLS and CDR2 YYNGEE.

The chain recombines TRBV28 with TRBJ1-1; D remains unclear. Between the trimmed V and J ends, which lost 5 bases and 1 base, there was a span of 26 bases. The CDR3 has 19 amino acids. Per the germline V gene, CDR1 is MDHEN and CDR2 is SYDVKM. In DNA form, the CDR3 reads TGTGCCAGCAGTCAGACCTACTCGAGCCACGACAATCCGAACACTGAAGCTTTCTTT. Its translation: CASSQTYSSHDNPNTEAFF.

This rearrangement joins TRBV2 to TRBJ2-3, with TRBD2 identical over 12 bases. CDR1 and CDR2 from the germline V gene are SNHLY and FYNNEI. This CDR3 comprises 17 residues. The V gene end was trimmed by 2 bases and the J gene end by 0 bases; junction bases not matched to a gene: 3. CDR3 DNA sequence: TGTGCCAGCAGTGAACTAGCGGGGGGGCGGAGCACAGATACGCAGTATTTT. Translating gives CASSELAGGRSTDTQYF.

This chain uses TRBV2 with TRBJ2-7, with TRBD1 identical over 11 bases. The CDR3 is 14 amino acids. V lost 8 bases, J lost 2 bases, and 5 bases stayed unmatched. CDR1 SNHLY and CDR2 FYNNEI come from the germline V gene. The CDR3 sequence is CASGRDRGAYEQYF. The DNA for the CDR3 is TGTGCCAGCGGGCGGGACAGGGGGGCCTACGAGCAGTACTTC.

The rearrangement links TRBV28 to TRBJ1-1; 8 bases map to TRBD1. J lost 1 base, V lost 6 bases, and 4 bases had no gene match. This CDR3 contains 14 residues. CDR1 is MDHEN, CDR2 SYDVKM, per germline. The CDR3: CASRPDRGNTEAFF. The CDR3 region has the DNA TGTGCCAGCAGGCCAGACAGGGGGAACACTGAAGCTTTCTTT.

V is TRBV6-5 and J is TRBJ1-3, with a weak D call TRBD1 (5 bases). The CDR3 is 13 amino acids. Per the germline V gene, CDR1 is MNHEY and CDR2 is SVGAGI. Between the trimmed V and J ends, which lost 4 bases and 2 bases, there was a span of 6 bases. CDR3 coding DNA: TGTGCCAGCAGTTTGACAGCTGGAAACACCATATATTTT. Translation gives CASSLTAGNTIYF.

The rearrangement links TRBV5-1 to TRBJ2-7; 8 bases are shared with TRBD1. V lost 3 bases and J lost 3; bases outside the gene matches: 11. This CDR3 region has 16 residues. Germline loops: CDR1 SGHRS, CDR2 YFSETQ. As DNA, the CDR3 is TGCGCCAGCAGCTCGGGACAGGCCGGAAATCTCTACGAGCAGTACTTC. Translating it yields CASSSGQAGNLYEQYF.

The count of this clone is one. The genes are TRBV10-1 and TRBJ1-1; D is unresolved. The CDR3 is made up of 15 amino acids. CDR1 WNHNN and CDR2 SYGVQD come from the germline V gene (reference sequence). V was pared by 3 bases and J by 4 bases, with 15 bases between. CDR3 bases: TGCGCCAGCAGTGATGGTCAGAGTCTCGGCACTGAAGCTTTCTTT. This sequence encodes CASSDGQSLGTEAFF.

This clone was observed at least ten times. The chain joins TRBV11-2 to TRBJ2-3, with TRBD2 matching 12 bases. This CDR3 region has 16 residues. CDR1 and CDR2 from the germline V gene are SGHAT and FQNNGV. V lost 5 bases and J lost 2; bases outside the gene matches: 5. The CDR3: CASSATSGGYTDTQYF. Here the CDR3 DNA reads TGTGCCAGCAGCGCAACTAGCGGGGGGTACACAGATACGCAGTATTTT.

This chain uses TRBV6-5 with TRBJ1-5; 8 bases align to TRBD1. This CDR3 comprises 16 residues. The V gene end was trimmed by 0 bases and the J gene end by 9 bases; junction bases not matched to a gene: 10. The germline gives CDR1 MNHEY, CDR2 SVGAGI. CDR3 loop: CASSYSNQGAISPQHF. As DNA, the CDR3 is TGTGCCAGCAGTTACTCGAACCAGGGGGCGATTTCGCCCCAGCATTTT.

The chain has TRBV18 and TRBJ1-2; perhaps TRBD1 as D (5 bases). The CDR3 contains 16 residues. V was cut by 2 bases and J by 4 bases, with 17 bases left in between. The germline gives CDR1 KGHSH, CDR2 LQKENI. The CDR3 loop is CASSPRSAGTGYGYTF. The CDR3 nucleotides are TGTGCCAGCTCACCAAGGTCCGCCGGGACTGGCTATGGCTACACCTTC. Complete variable domain (other parts from reference TRBV18 and TRBJ1-2): NAGVMQNPRHLVRRRGQEARLRCSPMKGHSHVYWYRQLPEEGLKFMVYLQKENIIDESGMPKERFSAEFPKEGPSILRIQQVVRGDSAAYFCASSPRSAGTGYGYTFGSGTRLTVV.

This chain connects TRBV5-5 to TRBJ1-1; no clear D. The CDR3 is 13 residues long. Looked up from germline, CDR1 is SGHKS and CDR2 is YYEKEE (reference sequence). V lost 0 bases to trimming and J lost 4 bases, with 7 bases between them. CDR3 sequence: CASSLGLVTEAFF. The DNA for the CDR3 is TGTGCCAGCAGCTTGGGGTTGGTCACTGAAGCTTTCTTT.

This clone has just one count. V and J are TRBV5-4 and TRBJ1-2; D gene unclear. Germline V gives CDR1 SGHNT, CDR2 YYREEE (reference sequence). This CDR3 is 12 amino acids long. V lost 0 bases and J 6 bases, leaving 6 bases between the germline ends. The CDR3 DNA reads as TGTGCCAGCAGCTTGGTTGGGGATGGCTACACCTTC. This translates into CASSLVGDGYTF. Full variable domain (outside the CDR3, taken from reference TRBV5-4 and TRBJ1-2): ETGVTQSPTHLIKTRGQQVTLRCSSQSGHNTVSWYQQALGQGPQFIFQYYREEENGRGNFPPRFSGLQFPNYSSELNVNALELDDSALYLCASSLVGDGYTFGSGTRLTVV.

This clone has only one observation. The rearrangement links TRBV27 to TRBJ1-1, with D possibly TRBD1 on 5 matching bases. The CDR3 has 15 residues. Trimming removed 5 bases at V and 2 bases at J, with 15 bases between. Germline-derived CDR1 and CDR2 are MNHEY and SMNVEV (reference sequence). CDR3 coding DNA: TGTGCCAGCAGTCGGGGTGGAGGGGCAAACACTGAAGCTTTCTTT. Protein: CASSRGGGANTEAFF.

This clone was counted once. The rearrangement uses TRBV7-3 and TRBJ2-1; unclear D gene. The length of the CDR3 is 13 residues. V lost 3 bases to trimming and J lost 8 bases, with 11 bases between them. Germline V lookup: CDR1 SGHTA, CDR2 FQGTGA. CDR3 residues: CASSFFHPDEQFF. The CDR3 bases are TGTGCCAGCAGCTTTTTCCACCCGGATGAGCAGTTCTTC.

The chain links TRBV6-5 to TRBJ1-2; a possible D gene is TRBD1 (5 bases). The CDR3 has 15 amino acids. The germline V gene has CDR1 MNHEY and CDR2 SVGAGI. V dropped 5 bases and J dropped 4 bases, with 17 bases sitting between them. This CDR3 reads CASSRTSPGGYGYTF. The CDR3 DNA reads TGTGCCAGCAGTCGGACATCCCCGGGTGGCTATGGCTACACCTTC.

The genes are TRBV7-9 and TRBJ2-1; 9 positions agree with TRBD1. The trim removed 5 bases at V and 1 base at J, leaving 3 bases unmatched. Germline V gene data show CDR1 as SEHNR and CDR2 as FQNEAQ (reference sequence). There are 15 residues in the CDR3. The CDR3, as DNA: TGTGCCAGCAGCGTCGACAGGGGGTCCTACAATGAGCAGTTCTTC. It is translated as CASSVDRGSYNEQFF.

This chain links TRBV18 with TRBJ1-2; D unresolved. Deletions cut 2 bases from V and 3 bases from J, with 10 bases between. The CDR3 has 14 amino acids. Looked up from germline, CDR1 is KGHSH and CDR2 is LQKENI. CDR3 DNA: TGTGCCAGCTCACCAGGGGTGGAAGACTATGGCTACACCTTC. This gives the protein CASSPGVEDYGYTF.